This TCR beta chain originates from a study of Graves' ophthalmopathy and Graves' hyperthyroidism. Whole-study findings and limits: Blood shared most expanded thyroid clonotypes above 0.001 frequency.

The CDR3 has 14 residues. The V gene's germline CDR1 is DFQATT and CDR2 SNEGSKA (reference sequence). V was trimmed by 6 bases and J by 0 bases, leaving 11 bases between them. Amplification from RNA transcripts yielded the TCR beta CDR3 regions. An initial RT-PCR round employing HTBI primers preceded a second-round multiplex PCR. TCRdb reprocessed the multiplex PCR reads with MiXCR, giving one entry per CDR3 protein. The sample records about 1.2 million distinct CDR3 sequences, about 36% being singletons. Comment on this clonotype: The antigen is unknown.

Hyperthyroidism patients, aged 18 to 65, were newly diagnosed, under 2 months' duration. The diagnosis combined clinical symptoms, thyroxine, TRAb, thyroid ultrasound and orbital computed tomography scans. Sequenced material: peripheral blood or thyroid tissue (not recorded which). The rearrangement links TRBV20-1 to TRBJ2-2; possibly TRBD1 or TRBD2 for D (5 bases each). The source of this sequence is an adult man with Graves' hyperthyroidism. CDR3 DNA sequence: TGCAGTGCCAGAAGGGACCCGAACACCGGGGAGCTGTTTTTT. It codes for CSARRDPNTGELFF.